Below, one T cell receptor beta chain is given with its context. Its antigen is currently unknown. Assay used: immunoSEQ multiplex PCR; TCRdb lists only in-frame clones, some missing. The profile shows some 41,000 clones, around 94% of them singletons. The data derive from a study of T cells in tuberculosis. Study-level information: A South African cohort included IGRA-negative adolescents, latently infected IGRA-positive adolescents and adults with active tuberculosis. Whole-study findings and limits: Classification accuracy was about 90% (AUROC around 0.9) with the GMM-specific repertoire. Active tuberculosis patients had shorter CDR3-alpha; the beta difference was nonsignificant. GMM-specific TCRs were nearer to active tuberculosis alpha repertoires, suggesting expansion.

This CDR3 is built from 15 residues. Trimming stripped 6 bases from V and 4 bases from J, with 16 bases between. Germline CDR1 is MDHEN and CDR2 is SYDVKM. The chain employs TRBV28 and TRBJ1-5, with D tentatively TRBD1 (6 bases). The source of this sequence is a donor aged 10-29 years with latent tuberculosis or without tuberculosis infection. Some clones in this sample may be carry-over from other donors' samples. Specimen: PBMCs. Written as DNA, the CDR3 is TGTGCCAGCAGGCTATTAGAAGGGGGTAATCAGCCCCAGCATTTT. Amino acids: CASRLLEGGNQPQHF.